This T cell receptor beta chain was sequenced for a study of blood T cell repertoires in COVID-19. Looking at the study overall: The United States, Italy and Spain were the sources of the acute and convalescent COVID-19 samples. T cells, B-cell-depleted T cells, or PBMCs supplied cDNA or gDNA.

In the source study's methods: Amplified reference gene primers provided the basis for estimating nucleated cell counts. Sequenced by immunoSEQ multiplex PCR; TCRdb stores in-frame clones only, minus some. Clone size and V and J calls were adopted from that table, with D and trimming inferred from the DNA. The sample has about 81,000 clones, 85% to 90% seen once; the top ten hold roughly 4.8%. V dropped 1 base and J dropped 4 bases, with 10 bases sitting between them. Germline V lookup: CDR1 SGHVS, CDR2 FQNEAQ. The CDR3 runs to 14 residues. Source material: peripheral blood. This sequence originates from a woman of 80 years or more with acute or convalescent COVID-19. The chain recombines TRBV7-8 with TRBJ1-2; maybe TRBD1 (6 bases). CDR3 region: CASSLVRTVYGYTF. In DNA form, the CDR3 reads TGTGCCAGCAGCTTAGTCCGGACAGTCTATGGCTACACCTTC.